These T cell receptor beta chains were read from a single sample in a study of CD8+CD57+ T cells in acquired aplastic anemia. TCRdb processed the reads anew with MiXCR; each CDR3 protein has one entry. Seen here are fewer than 200,000 distinct CDR3 sequences, 71% observed once, and the top ten hold 45% to 60%. The sample was sorted CD4+, CD8+, or CD8+CD57+ T cells (not recorded which) from PBMCs. Every receptor here comes from a human donor with aplastic anemia. The conserved cysteine and the conserved F or W are not part of the CDR3 here.

v_call,cdr3_length,cdr3_aa
TRBV7-9,10,ASSPLVNTQY
TRBV20-1,11,SELAGGQETQY
TRBV20-1,10,SARGPNTEAF
TRBV11-2,10,ASSFVGNTIY
TRBV20-1,14,SARATITGGPYGYT
TRBV19,12,ASEIGTGNQPQH
TRBV12-3/TRBV12-4,10,ASSWGKGGYT
TRBV29-1,11,SVGSTVYNEQF
TRBV18,13,ASSPTGVGNQPQH
TRBV7-2,14,ASSLVGTGGTDTQY
TRBV12-3/TRBV12-4,10,ASSFDSDTQY
TRBV7-9,13,ASSLTDSYNSPLH
TRBV29-1,12,SGGRDRGRVEAF
TRBV7-6,13,ASSLEAGVIDEQF
TRBV2,12,ASRNRDGTQPQH
TRBV7-9,13,ASSLDSPPFGELF
TRBV24-1,15,ATSDFPRRTMNTEAF
TRBV15,14,ATSRRDRTRNQPQH
TRBV10-3,13,AISAQQGSTDTQY
TRBV6-1,13,ASRLAGTSYNEQF
TRBV7-2,14,ASSLGGPTRDEKLF
TRBV24-1,14,ATSDSVATAYNEQF
TRBV3-1,15,ASSPEGSGVHTDTQY
TRBV2,10,ASRTDSYEQY
TRBV19,11,ASRATGSYEQY
TRBV10-1,11,ASSEYRNYGYT
TRBV7-3,12,ASSLIGSQGEQF